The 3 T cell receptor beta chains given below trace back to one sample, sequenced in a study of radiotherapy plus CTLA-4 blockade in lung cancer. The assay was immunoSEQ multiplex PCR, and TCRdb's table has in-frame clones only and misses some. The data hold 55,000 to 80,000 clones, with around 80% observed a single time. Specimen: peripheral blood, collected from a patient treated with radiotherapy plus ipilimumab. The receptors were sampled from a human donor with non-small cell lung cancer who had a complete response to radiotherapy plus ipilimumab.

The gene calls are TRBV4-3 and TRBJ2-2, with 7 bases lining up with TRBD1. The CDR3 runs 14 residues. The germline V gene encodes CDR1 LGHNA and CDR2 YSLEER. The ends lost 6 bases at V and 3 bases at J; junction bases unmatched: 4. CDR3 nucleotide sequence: TGCGCCAGCAGTCTTCAGGGGGACACCGGGGAGCTGTTTTTT. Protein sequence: CASSLQGDTGELFF.

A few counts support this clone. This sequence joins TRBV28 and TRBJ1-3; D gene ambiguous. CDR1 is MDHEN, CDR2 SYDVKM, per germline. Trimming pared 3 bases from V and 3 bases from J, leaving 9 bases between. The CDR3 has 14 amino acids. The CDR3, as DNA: TGTGCCAGCAGTTTCTCATTACGTGGAAACACCATATATTTT. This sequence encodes CASSFSLRGNTIYF.

CDR3: CASSQDLAGWPGELFF. The CDR3 bases are TGCGCCAGCAGCCAAGACTTAGCGGGGTGGCCCGGGGAGCTGTTTTTT. The chain carries TRBV4-1 and TRBJ2-2; the match to TRBD2 covers 8 bases. CDR1 is MGHRA and CDR2 is YSYEKL in the germline V gene. The trim removed 0 bases at V and 6 bases at J, leaving 6 bases unmatched. This CDR3 has 16 amino acids.